The clone carrying this TCR beta chain was recorded a few times. In the original workflow: Junction-only immunoSEQ data arrived without quality scores, meaning filtering differed. Here immunoSEQ multiplex PCR was the method, and the copy in TCRdb shows in-frame clones only, minus some. V and J calls and clone size come straight from that table; D and trimming were deduced from the DNA. The sample has hundreds of thousands of clones, roughly 73% seen once. The CDR3 length is 16 residues. Germline V CDR1 and CDR2: GTSNPN, SVGIG (reference sequence). Germline trimming cut 0 bases from V and 6 bases from J; bases unmatched to any gene: 10. The data belong to a study of shared clonotypes between healthy human individuals. The wider study: Per donor, CD8 memory used one plate, CD8 naive used two, CD4 memory used three and CD4 naive used three.

A CD45RA-negative memory subset and a CD45RA+ naive subset were separated from the CD4+ cells. The chain carries TRBV30 and TRBJ2-1; 8 bases map to TRBD2. The clonotype comes from a woman in her twenties or thirties in good health. Input material: memory CD4+ T cells sorted from blood. Subset reported: CD45RA-negative fraction. The CDR3 loop reads CAWSVLRAGVANEQFF. The CDR3 nucleotides read TGTGCCTGGAGTGTACTACGAGCGGGAGTCGCCAATGAGCAGTTCTTC.